This T cell receptor beta chain was identified in a study of blood T cells in healthy people across ages. V trimming: 5 bases; J trimming: 1 base; junction bases outside the gene matches: 8. Germline V CDR1 and CDR2: SGHTA, FQGNSA. The CDR3 covers 16 residues. Primed by a sample-barcoded 5' primer and a J-beta primer mix, a second PCR proceeded for 7 to 11 cycles. MiXCR, applied by TCRdb to the 5' RACE reads, yields one record per CDR3 protein. Among some 800,000 distinct CDR3 sequences, roughly 25% were seen once, and the ten largest hold 3% to 4.5%. This sample was also put to use in a study of T cells of mothers and their children.

V and J are TRBV7-2 and TRBJ2-4; TRBD1 agrees at 7 bases. Sequenced: blood. The clonotype was recovered from a boy between 10 and 17 years old in good health. Here the CDR3 reads CASSLARRGAKNIQYF. As DNA, the CDR3 is TGTGCCAGCAGCCTGGCCCGCAGGGGGGCCAAAAACATTCAGTACTTC.